This T cell receptor beta chain was found in a study of blood T cell repertoires in COVID-19. For the study at large: The study drew acute and convalescent COVID-19 samples from the United States, Italy and Spain.

The CDR3 covers 16 residues. V lost 0 bases to trimming and J lost 9 bases; unmatched junction nucleotides: 11. Germline loops: CDR1 LNHDA, CDR2 SQIVND (reference sequence). Per the original methods: Amplification from reference gene primers served as the basis for estimated nucleated cell counts. Some clones are missing from TCRdb's copy, which holds only in-frame ones; the method was immunoSEQ multiplex PCR. V, J and clone size are taken as reported in that table, and D and trimming were inferred from the DNA itself. The repertoire holds 300,000 to 400,000 clones, with approximately 90% as singletons.

The sequencing sample was made of peripheral blood. V usage is TRBV19 and J usage is TRBJ2-1; 7 bases line up with TRBD2. This TCR came from a woman aged 18-29 years who had recovered from COVID-19. CDR3: CASSIELAVRGGEQFF. The CDR3, as DNA: TGTGCCAGTAGTATAGAGCTAGCGGTAAGAGGTGGTGAGCAGTTCTTC. The full variable domain, its missing parts supplied by reference TRBV19 and TRBJ2-1, is DGGITQSPKYLFRKEGQNVTLSCEQNLNHDAMYWYRQDPGQGLRLIYYSQIVNDFQKGDIAEGYSVSREKKESFPLTVTSAQKNPTAFYLCASSIELAVRGGEQFFGPGTRLTVL.